Given below is one T cell receptor (beta chain) in context. No antigen is known for it. This record belongs to a study of cytotoxic CD8 clonotypes in ibrutinib-treated CLL. In the study overall: Samples showed on average approximately 250,000 productive templates and about 100,000 productive rearrangements. Study-level results: Clonotypes that were public were uncommon, and they contracted or stayed stable on treatment. Against age-matched healthy donors, baseline clonality ran higher and tracked circulating CD8+ T-cell counts.

Investigators sought sequencing depths of between 1 in 200,000 and 1 in 1 million T cells. The table came from immunoSEQ multiplex PCR; TCRdb's copy has only in-frame clones and leaves some out. There are hundreds of thousands of clones in the sample; roughly 77% occur only once, and approximately 5.9% lies in the top ten. This clonotype was obtained from a human donor with chronic lymphocytic leukemia. Sample: PBMCs, taken after 12 months of ibrutinib treatment.

CDR3 sequence (DNA): TGTGCCAGCAGTCACCTTGGGGGAGTGGGCCTCGAGCAGTACTTC. This codes for CASSHLGGVGLEQYF. The gene calls are TRBV6-5 and TRBJ2-7; D may be TRBD1 or TRBD2 (5 bases each). CDR3 length equals 15 residues. Trimming stripped 5 bases from V and 6 bases from J, with 20 bases between. Germline V gene data show CDR1 as MNHEY and CDR2 as SVGAGI.